The sequence of this T cell receptor beta chain was determined in a study of response to subunit inactivated influenza vaccine (dated by TCRdb to the late 2010s). The study in broad terms: Deep quantitative profiling of the T cell receptor repertoire was used in the study to follow responses to a trivalent subunit inactivated influenza vaccine. What the work shows at the level of the full study, not this receptor alone: The authors suggested that each seasonal influenza vaccination may recruit only a limited number of new T cells.

Notes on this clonotype: Its antigen has not been determined. Base qualities are not at hand, and no much larger clone is one base apart.

Receptor libraries were prepared by RT-PCR. Reads for this sample came from an Illumina HiSeq 2500. TCRdb reworked the public reads: Q25 trimming with fastp, MiXCR clone assembly, productive beta chains retained. Every entry covers one CDR3 protein and lists the most common genes and DNA from its rows. This sample lists a few hundred thousand distinct CDR3 sequences; 21% were detected once. 10% to 13% of the sample is held by the ten biggest clonotypes. At the junction V is shortened by 1 base and J by 7 bases, with 16 bases in between. The germline V gene sets CDR1 to MGHRA and CDR2 to YSYEKL. Including the terminal cysteine and phenylalanine, the CDR3 comprises 16 residues. Only CDR3 DNA is held: 48 bases, read in frame from base 1.

Sequenced here: PBMCs from blood, sampled around 22 months after vaccination. The chain is made from TRBV4-1 and TRBJ1-4, with TRBD1 perhaps the D gene, on 6 matching bases. This sequence was found in a man in his fifties or sixties who received an inactivated influenza vaccine. Donor details come from another sample of the same person, matched by shared clones. The CDR3 in this case is CASSQGIGGAVEKLFF. The nucleotide sequence reads as follows: TGCGCCAGCAGCCAAGGCATCGGGGGGGCGGTTGAAAAACTGTTTTTT.